The rows below give T cell receptor beta chains drawn from one sample of a study of Graves' ophthalmopathy and Graves' hyperthyroidism. TCRdb redid the calling of the multiplex PCR reads with MiXCR, one entry per CDR3 protein. This sample yields around 600,000 distinct CDR3 sequences, of which 35% to 45% are seen a single time; 3% to 3.5% belongs to the top ten. Sequencing was done on a sample of peripheral blood. These receptors were collected from an adult man with Graves' ophthalmopathy. The CDR3 runs from the conserved cysteine through the conserved F or W. D genes are given only for firm matches. Expanded clones are given a class, and other clones once, few, many or no size at all.

len	v_gene	j_gene	abundance	d_gene	CDR3nt	CDR3aa
15	TRBV7-9	TRBJ1-3	-	-	TGTGCCAGCAGCGCCCAGTTTGCCTCTGGAAACACCATATATTTT	CASSAQFASGNTIYF
15	TRBV10-3	TRBJ2-5	-	-	TGTGCCAGCAGTTTCCAGGGGGGCCCGGTAGAGACCCAGTACTTC	CASSFQGGPVETQYF
12	TRBV9	TRBJ1-6	-	TRBD1	TGTGCCAGCAGCCCAGGGGGGGCTCCCCTCCACTTT	CASSPGGAPLHF
16	TRBV10-3	TRBJ1-5	-	TRBD1	TGTGCCATCAAGGCGGCAGGGGGGGTTGGCAATCAGCCCCAGCATTTT	CAIKAAGGVGNQPQHF
14	TRBV24-1	TRBJ2-2	many	-	TGTGCCACCACCTCCACAGCAAACACCGGGGAGCTGTTTTTT	CATTSTANTGELFF
14	TRBV24-1	TRBJ2-5	many	-	TGTGCCACCAGTGATTTGCGGTTCGGGGGGACCCAGTACTTC	CATSDLRFGGTQYF
14	TRBV20-1	TRBJ1-4	-	-	TGCAGTGCTCTACAGGGATCGACTAATGAAAAACTGTTTTTT	CSALQGSTNEKLFF
16	TRBV28	TRBJ2-7	-	-	TGTGCCAGCGGGCTCGGTGGAGCGGGCGCTTCCTACGAGCAGTACTTC	CASGLGGAGASYEQYF
16	TRBV7-3	TRBJ2-6	many	-	TGTGCCAGCAGCTTCATGTCTGGGTCTGGGGCCAACGTCCTGACTTTC	CASSFMSGSGANVLTF
14	TRBV10-3	TRBJ2-6	-	-	TGTGCCATCCTGACAGCCCAAGCGGCTAACGTCCTGACTTTC	CAILTAQAANVLTF
20	TRBV24-1	TRBJ2-6	many	-	TGTGCCACCAGTGATGGCGGGTCAGGACTTCCATTCTCTGGGGCCAACGTCCTGACTTTC	CATSDGGSGLPFSGANVLTF
11	TRBV20-1	TRBJ1-2	-	-	TGCAGTGCCCGGGAGGGACATGGCTACACCTTC	CSAREGHGYTF
14	TRBV5-8	TRBJ2-5	many	-	TGTGCCAGCAGCTCCGCCGGGCCGCAAGAGACCCAGTACTTC	CASSSAGPQETQYF
16	TRBV9	TRBJ1-4	once	-	TGTGCCAGCAGCGTGGGACTAGCGGGCCTCAATGAAAAACTGTTTTTT	CASSVGLAGLNEKLFF
12	TRBV7-8	TRBJ1-4	-	-	TGTGCCAGCACCGGGGGATCTGGAAAACTGTTTTTT	CASTGGSGKLFF
13	TRBV24-1	TRBJ2-7	many	TRBD1	TGTGCCACCAGTGATTTACCAGGGGGCGAGCAGTACTTC	CATSDLPGGEQYF
14	TRBV10-3	TRBJ2-7	-	-	TGTGCCATCAGTGAGTCGCCACCCTCCTACGAGCAGTACTTC	CAISESPPSYEQYF
14	TRBV19	TRBJ1-1	many	TRBD1	TGTGCCAGTCGCAGGGGGGCAAGTCGGACTGAAGCTTTCTTT	CASRRGASRTEAFF
15	TRBV12-3/TRBV12-4	TRBJ1-5	many	-	TGTGCCAGCAGTGGGTCCCCCGACGGGGGTCAGCCCCAGCATTTT	CASSGSPDGGQPQHF
16	TRBV9	TRBJ2-5	-	-	TGTGCCAGCAGCGTAGAGGGGCGGCCCGAGAGGGAGACCCAGTACTTC	CASSVEGRPERETQYF
15	TRBV25-1	TRBJ2-7	-	TRBD2	TGTGCCAGCAGCCAAACTAGCGGGGGTCGCTACGAGCAGTACTTC	CASSQTSGGRYEQYF
14	TRBV3-1	TRBJ2-7	-	-	TGTGCCAGCAGCCAAGGGTCGTCGGGCTACGAGCAGTACTTC	CASSQGSSGYEQYF
13	TRBV20-1	TRBJ1-5	-	TRBD1	TGCAGTGCTAGGACAGGGGACCATCAGCCCCAGCATTTT	CSARTGDHQPQHF
16	TRBV5-1	TRBJ2-5	-	-	TGCGCCAGCAGCTTGGGGGGTCGAGGGCAGCAAGAGACCCAGTACTTC	CASSLGGRGQQETQYF
15	TRBV4-2	TRBJ1-6	many	-	TGTGCCAGCAGCCCCAACCCGGACCATAATTCACCCCTCCACTTT	CASSPNPDHNSPLHF
11	TRBV12-3/TRBV12-4	TRBJ2-5	-	-	TGTGCCAGCAGTTCGCAGGGGACCCAGTACTTC	CASSSQGTQYF
16	TRBV4-1	TRBJ1-5	-	-	TGCGCCAGCAGGTCTCTTTTCGACCCTAGCAATCAGCCCCAGCATTTT	CASRSLFDPSNQPQHF
13	TRBV10-2	TRBJ1-6	-	-	TGCGCCAGCAGTGGTCAGATGGGGGTGTCCCTCCACTTT	CASSGQMGVSLHF
16	TRBV4-1	TRBJ1-4	-	-	TGCGCCAGCAGCCAAGGATGGGGGGGGGGTAATGAAAAACTGTTTTTT	CASSQGWGGGNEKLFF
17	TRBV11-1	TRBJ2-5	-	-	TGTGCCAGCAGTTTATACCAGGGGGGGGACTTACAAGAGACCCAGTACTTC	CASSLYQGGDLQETQYF
13	TRBV11-2	TRBJ1-1	many	TRBD1	TGTGCCAGCACCCTACAGGGGGGCACTGAAGCTTTCTTT	CASTLQGGTEAFF
13	TRBV19	TRBJ1-5	many	-	TGTGCCAGTAGTATTTCCAGGGGACAGCCCCAGCATTTT	CASSISRGQPQHF
14	TRBV10-3	TRBJ1-3	once	-	TGTGCCAGCAGTTTGTCCTTATCTGGAAACACCATATATTTT	CASSLSLSGNTIYF
13	TRBV5-6	TRBJ1-4	few	-	TGTGCCAGCAGCTTGTTTAGGGGCGAAAAACTGTTTTTT	CASSLFRGEKLFF
13	TRBV7-9	TRBJ2-5	-	-	TGTGCCAGCAAGGGGGGACTCCAAGAGACCCAGTACTTC	CASKGGLQETQYF
11	TRBV29-1	TRBJ1-5	-	-	TGCAGCTTGTATAGGGGCGAGCCCCAGCATTTT	CSLYRGEPQHF
17	TRBV10-3	TRBJ2-7	-	-	TGTGCCAGCACCGGGTTTACGGACTCCTCGGGCGCCTACGAGCAGTACTTC	CASTGFTDSSGAYEQYF
16	TRBV3-1	TRBJ2-7	-	TRBD2	TGTGCCAGCAGCCAAGGACTAGCGGGAGGGAGCTACGAGCAGTACTTC	CASSQGLAGGSYEQYF
11	TRBV2	TRBJ2-5	many	-	TGTGCCAGCAACACGGATGGGACCCAGTACTTC	CASNTDGTQYF
14	TRBV29-1	TRBJ2-5	-	TRBD2	TGCAGCTTGATTGGTGGCAGGGAGGGAGAGACCCAGTACTTC	CSLIGGREGETQYF
16	TRBV12-3/TRBV12-4	TRBJ1-4	-	TRBD1	TGTGCCAGCAGTAGCAGGGGGGCTGCAACTAATGAAAAACTGTTTTTT	CASSSRGAATNEKLFF
14	TRBV19	TRBJ1-2	many	-	TGTGCCAGTAGTATAGGCGGGGTCTTCGATGGCTACACCTTC	CASSIGGVFDGYTF
12	TRBV2	TRBJ1-1	many	-	TGTGCCAGCAGGGGCCTAGCAGGTGAAGCTTTCTTT	CASRGLAGEAFF